This passage covers 4 T cell receptor beta chains from one sample sequenced in a study of identical twins. TCRdb called the 5' RACE reads again in MiXCR, with one record for every CDR3 protein. The sample gives approximately 670,000 distinct CDR3 sequences, approximately 6.1% of which show up once; approximately 2% is in the top ten. The sequenced sample consisted of naive T cells sorted from blood. These receptor sequences come from a man aged 18-30 years in good health.

The table lists this clonotype with many counts. The V gene is TRBV24-1, the J gene TRBJ2-3; weak D call: TRBD2 (6 bases). CDR3 length: 14 residues. The germline V gene encodes CDR1 KGHDR and CDR2 SFDVKD. The V gene lost 7 bases and the J gene lost 0 bases, with 10 bases spanning the gap. In DNA, the CDR3 is TGTGCCACCAGGGGACTGTTAAGCACAGATACGCAGTATTTT. This gives the protein CATRGLLSTDTQYF.

The chain carries TRBV3-1 and TRBJ2-5; 7 positions match TRBD1. Germline V gene data show CDR1 as LGHDT and CDR2 as YNNKEL (reference sequence). V was pared by 3 bases and J by 3 bases, with 4 bases of the junction left unmatched. The length of the CDR3 is 14 residues. The chain's CDR3 is CASSHRGGEETQYF. The CDR3 DNA sequence: TGTGCCAGCAGCCACAGAGGGGGCGAAGAGACCCAGTACTTC.

The V and J genes are TRBV7-6 and TRBJ2-1; 10 positions match TRBD2. After removal of 5 bases from V and 11 bases from J, the junction contained 6 bases not matched to a gene. Germline assignment: CDR1 SGHVS and CDR2 FNYEAQ. The CDR3 spans 13 residues. CDR3: CASSNSGGTQQFF. The CDR3 DNA follows: TGTGCCAGCAGCAATAGCGGGGGGACACAGCAGTTCTTC.

This clonotype was picked up a small number of times. V and J are TRBV29-1 and TRBJ1-2, with D possibly matching TRBD1 (6 bases). The CDR3 runs 12 residues. The ends were cut back, 3 bases at V and 6 bases at J, with 11 bases in the middle. Germline CDR1 and CDR2: SQVTM and ANQGSEA. Written as DNA, the CDR3 is TGCAGCGTTGATAGGGGGGGGGATGGCTACACCTTC. Protein sequence: CSVDRGGDGYTF.